The 5 T cell receptor beta chains given below trace back to one sample, sequenced in a study of blood T cell repertoires in COVID-19. Here immunoSEQ multiplex PCR was the method, and the copy in TCRdb shows in-frame clones only, minus some. The repertoire holds 180,000 or so clones, with around 85% as singletons. The sequencing sample was made of peripheral blood. All receptors derive from a woman between 55 and 75 years old with acute or convalescent COVID-19.

This sequence joins TRBV7-9 and TRBJ1-6, with D possibly TRBD1 on 5 matching bases. The CDR3 extends over 16 amino acids. Germline CDR1 SEHNR, CDR2 FQNEAQ (reference sequence). V was trimmed by 5 bases and J by 6 bases, leaving 17 bases between them. The CDR3 DNA follows: TGTGCCAGCAGCCTCACAGGCCGCGGGGGTAATTCACCCCTCCACTTT. Encoded protein: CASSLTGRGGNSPLHF. Supplemented by reference TRBV7-9 and TRBJ1-6, the full variable domain reads DTGVSQNPRHKITKRGQNVTFRCDPISEHNRLYWYRQTLGQGPEFLTYFQNEAQLEKSRLLSDRFSAERPKGSFSTLEIQRTEQGDSAMYLCASSLTGRGGNSPLHFGNGTRLTVT.

This chain connects TRBV6-5 to TRBJ1-6; 7 bases match TRBD1. The CDR3 runs to 13 residues. From germline, CDR1 is MNHEY and CDR2 SVGAGI. V was pared by 10 bases and J by 7 bases, with 7 bases of the junction left unmatched. CDR3: CATLRGPNSPLHF. In DNA form, the CDR3 reads TGTGCCACCTTGAGGGGGCCGAATTCACCCCTCCACTTT.

V usage is TRBV10-2 and J usage is TRBJ2-1; TRBD2 aligns across 8 bases. Trimming removed 6 bases from V and 8 bases from J; junction bases left unmatched: 9. The CDR3 covers 14 residues. Germline V CDR1 and CDR2: WSHSY, SAAADI. The CDR3 reads CASSSPSGSHEQFF. CDR3 DNA: TGCGCCAGCAGCAGTCCCAGCGGGAGCCATGAGCAGTTCTTC.

The chain has TRBV5-1 and TRBJ1-5, with D possibly TRBD1 on 5 matching bases. There are 14 residues in the CDR3. Deletions cut 4 bases from V and 5 bases from J, with 13 bases between. Germline V lookup: CDR1 SGHRS, CDR2 YFSETQ. In DNA, the CDR3 is TGCGCCAGCAGCCCGGACAACCACTATCAGCCCCAGCATTTT. This sequence encodes CASSPDNHYQPQHF.

The chain links TRBV27 to TRBJ2-2; D unclear. V shed 7 bases and J shed 4 bases, with 16 bases lying between them. From germline, CDR1 is MNHEY and CDR2 SMNVEV (reference sequence). This CDR3 comprises 15 residues. The CDR3 region is CASTFDSPGTGELFF. In nucleotides, the CDR3 is TGTGCCAGCACTTTCGACTCCCCCGGCACCGGGGAGCTGTTTTTT.